This record covers a single TCR beta chain. Germline trimming cut 3 bases from V and 4 bases from J; bases unmatched to any gene: 12. The germline V gene has CDR1 SGDLS and CDR2 YYNGEE. The CDR3 sequence is 19 residues long. Original analysis: Quantification of nucleated cells was approximated via reference gene primer amplification. Produced via immunoSEQ multiplex PCR; TCRdb's table is partial and in-frame only. Clonal size and the V and J genes are those of that table, whereas D and trimming came from the DNA. Of about 80,000 clones in the sample, roughly 85% were seen once. This sample was taken from a study of blood T cell repertoires in COVID-19. Background on the study: COVID-19 samples, acute and convalescent, were from the United States, Italy and Spain. In each case, the material was cDNA or gDNA derived from T cells, B-cell-depleted T cells, or PBMCs.

Sequenced input: peripheral blood. This receptor was taken from an older woman with acute or convalescent COVID-19. V and J are TRBV9 and TRBJ2-2, with TRBD2 matching 13 bases. For the CDR3, the DNA is TGTGCCAGCAGCGGATCCGGGACTAGCGGGATGTGGGGCACCGGGGAGCTGTTTTTT. It yields the protein CASSGSGTSGMWGTGELFF.